This T cell receptor beta chain comes out of a study of T-cell memory formation after mild COVID-19. Study details: TCR clusters largely stayed donor specific.

Researchers used 5'RACE with constant-segment primers to make TCR alpha and TCR beta cDNA libraries that carry sample barcodes and UMIs. TCRdb recomputed calls from the 5' RACE reads with MiXCR, one row per CDR3 protein. The sample holds more than 200,000 distinct CDR3 sequences, roughly 15% seen once. V gave up 0 bases and J gave up 5 bases; unmatched junction bases: 15. In germline, CDR1 is LNHNV, CDR2 YYDKDF (reference sequence). This CDR3 spans 18 amino acids. This clonotype was detected only a few times. The source of this sequence is a man between 18 and 29 years old who had mild COVID-19 (a few samples of this study predate the infection). Cell type and time point are not known. Sequenced input: PBMCs or a T cell subset sorted from them (not recorded which). The chain is built from TRBV15 and TRBJ1-2, with 7 nucleotides matching TRBD1. In DNA, the CDR3 is TGTGCCACCAGCAGAGATGGTTTTGTTGACAGGGTGGGGTATGGCTACACCTTC. This encodes CATSRDGFVDRVGYGYTF.